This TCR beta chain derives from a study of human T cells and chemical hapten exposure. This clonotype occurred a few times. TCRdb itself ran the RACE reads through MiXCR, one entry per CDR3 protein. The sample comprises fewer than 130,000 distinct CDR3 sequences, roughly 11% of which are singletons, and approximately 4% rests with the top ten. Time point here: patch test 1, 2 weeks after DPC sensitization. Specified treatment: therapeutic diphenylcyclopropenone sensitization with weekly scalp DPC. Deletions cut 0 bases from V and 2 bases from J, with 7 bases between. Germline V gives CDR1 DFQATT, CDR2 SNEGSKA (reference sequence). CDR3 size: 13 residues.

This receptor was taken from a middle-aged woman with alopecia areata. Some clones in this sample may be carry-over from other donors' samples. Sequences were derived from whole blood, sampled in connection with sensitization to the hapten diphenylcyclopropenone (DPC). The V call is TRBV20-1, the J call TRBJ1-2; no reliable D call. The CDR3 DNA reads TGCAGTGCTAGAGATTCAATAAACTATGGCTACACCTTC. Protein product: CSARDSINYGYTF.